This T cell receptor beta chain appears in the sequencing data of a study of T cell changes during pregnancy in multiple sclerosis. V shed 1 base, J shed 4 bases, and the junction held 2 bases outside the gene matches. Germline V gives CDR1 MNHNS, CDR2 SASEGT. The CDR3 has 15 residues. Repertoires were generated with immunoSEQ multiplex PCR, while TCRdb's copy carries only in-frame clones and drops some. The sample shows around 40,000 clones, 90% to 95% of them seen only once. The input for sequencing was CD4+ T cells from peripheral blood mononuclear cells, taken in the second trimester of pregnancy. The sequence came from a female donor with multiple sclerosis, enrolled in a pregnancy study. This sequence joins TRBV6-1 and TRBJ1-5; 9 bases agree with TRBD1. The CDR3 nucleotides read TGTGCCAGCAGTGAAGTCGGGACAGGGAATCAGCCCCAGCATTTT. Its protein is CASSEVGTGNQPQHF.